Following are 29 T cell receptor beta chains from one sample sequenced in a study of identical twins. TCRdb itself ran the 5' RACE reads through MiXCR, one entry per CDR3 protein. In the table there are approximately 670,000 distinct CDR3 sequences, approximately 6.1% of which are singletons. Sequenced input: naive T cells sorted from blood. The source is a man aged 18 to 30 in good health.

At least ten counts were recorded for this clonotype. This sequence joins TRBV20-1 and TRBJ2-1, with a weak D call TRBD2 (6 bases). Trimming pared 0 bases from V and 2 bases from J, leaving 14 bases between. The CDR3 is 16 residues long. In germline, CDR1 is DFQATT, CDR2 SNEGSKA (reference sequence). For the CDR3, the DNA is TGCAGTGCTAGAGATGGGGGGTCTATAACCTACAATGAGCAGTTCTTC. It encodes CSARDGGSITYNEQFF.

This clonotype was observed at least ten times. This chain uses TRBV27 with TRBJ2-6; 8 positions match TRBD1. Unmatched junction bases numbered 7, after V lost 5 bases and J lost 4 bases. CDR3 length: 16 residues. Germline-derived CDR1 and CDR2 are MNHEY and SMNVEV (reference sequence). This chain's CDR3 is CASSPQGAQGANVLTF. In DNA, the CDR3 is TGTGCCAGCAGTCCCCAGGGGGCGCAAGGGGCCAACGTCCTGACTTTC.

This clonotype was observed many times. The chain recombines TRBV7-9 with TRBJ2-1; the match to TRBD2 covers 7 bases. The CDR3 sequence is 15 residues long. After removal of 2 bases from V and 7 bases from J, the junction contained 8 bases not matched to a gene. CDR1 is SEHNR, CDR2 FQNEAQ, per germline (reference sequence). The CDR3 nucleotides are TGTGCCAGCAGCTTAAGTCAGCGGGAAAGGAATGAGCAGTTCTTC. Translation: CASSLSQRERNEQFF.

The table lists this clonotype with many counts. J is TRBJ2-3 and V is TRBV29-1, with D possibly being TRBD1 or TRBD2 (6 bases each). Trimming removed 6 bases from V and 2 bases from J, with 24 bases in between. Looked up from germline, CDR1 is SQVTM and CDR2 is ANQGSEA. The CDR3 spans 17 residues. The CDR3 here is CSVEGGQPGWATDTQYF. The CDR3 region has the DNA TGCAGCGTGGAGGGAGGACAGCCCGGATGGGCCACAGATACGCAGTATTTT.

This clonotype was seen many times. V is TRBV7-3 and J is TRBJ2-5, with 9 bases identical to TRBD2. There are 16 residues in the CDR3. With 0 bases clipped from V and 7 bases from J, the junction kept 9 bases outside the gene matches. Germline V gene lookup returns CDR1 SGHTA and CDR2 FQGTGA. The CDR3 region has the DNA TGTGCCAGCAGCTTAACCTTGGCGGGAGGGCCAAGGACCCAGTACTTC. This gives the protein CASSLTLAGGPRTQYF.

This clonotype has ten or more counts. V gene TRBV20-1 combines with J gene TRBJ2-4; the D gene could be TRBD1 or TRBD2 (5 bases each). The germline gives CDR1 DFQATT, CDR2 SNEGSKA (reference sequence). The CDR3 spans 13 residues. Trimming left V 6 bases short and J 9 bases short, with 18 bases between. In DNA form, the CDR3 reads TGCAGTGCCCCATCTGAGGGACGGGCCATTCAGTACTTC. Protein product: CSAPSEGRAIQYF.

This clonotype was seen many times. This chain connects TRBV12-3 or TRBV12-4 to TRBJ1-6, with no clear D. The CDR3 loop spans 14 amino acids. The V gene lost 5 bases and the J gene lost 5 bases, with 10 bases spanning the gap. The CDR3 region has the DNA TGTGCCAGCAGTCCCGGGTCCGATAATTCACCCCTCCACTTT. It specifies CASSPGSDNSPLHF.

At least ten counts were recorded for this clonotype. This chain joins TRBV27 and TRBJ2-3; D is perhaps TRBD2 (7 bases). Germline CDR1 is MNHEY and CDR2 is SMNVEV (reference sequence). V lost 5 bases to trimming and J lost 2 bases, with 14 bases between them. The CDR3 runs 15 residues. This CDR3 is CASSPGGWYTDTQYF. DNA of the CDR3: TGTGCCAGCAGTCCGGGGGGCTGGTACACAGATACGCAGTATTTT.

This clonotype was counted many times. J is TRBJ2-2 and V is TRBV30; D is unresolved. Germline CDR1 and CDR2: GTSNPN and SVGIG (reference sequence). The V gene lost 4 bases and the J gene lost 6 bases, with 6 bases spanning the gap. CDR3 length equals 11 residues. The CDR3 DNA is TGTGCCTGGATGGGTTCCGGGGAGCTGTTTTTT. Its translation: CAWMGSGELFF.

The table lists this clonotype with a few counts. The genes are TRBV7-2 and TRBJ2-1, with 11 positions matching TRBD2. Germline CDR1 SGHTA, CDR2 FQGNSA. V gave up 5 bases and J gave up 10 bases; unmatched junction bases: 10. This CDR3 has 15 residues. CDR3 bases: TGTGCCAGCAGCCCGGAGCTAGCGGGAGGACGGGAGCAGTTCTTC. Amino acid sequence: CASSPELAGGREQFF.

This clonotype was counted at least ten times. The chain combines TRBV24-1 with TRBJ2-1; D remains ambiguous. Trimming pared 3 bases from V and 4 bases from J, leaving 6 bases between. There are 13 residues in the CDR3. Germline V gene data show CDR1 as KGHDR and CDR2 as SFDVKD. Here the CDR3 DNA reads TGTGCCACCAGTGATGGTAAATACAATGAGCAGTTCTTC. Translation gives CATSDGKYNEQFF.

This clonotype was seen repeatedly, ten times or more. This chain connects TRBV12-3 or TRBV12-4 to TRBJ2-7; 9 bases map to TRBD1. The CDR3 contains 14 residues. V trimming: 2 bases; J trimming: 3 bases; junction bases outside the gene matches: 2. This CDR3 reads CASSLMGQGYEQYF. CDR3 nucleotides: TGTGCCAGCAGTTTAATGGGACAGGGCTACGAGCAGTACTTC.

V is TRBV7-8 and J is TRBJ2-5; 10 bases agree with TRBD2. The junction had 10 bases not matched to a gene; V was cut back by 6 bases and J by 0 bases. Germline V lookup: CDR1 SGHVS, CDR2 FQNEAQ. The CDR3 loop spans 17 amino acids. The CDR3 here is CASSSLAGEEYQETQYF. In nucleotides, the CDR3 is TGTGCCAGCAGTTCCCTAGCGGGGGAGGAGTACCAAGAGACCCAGTACTTC.

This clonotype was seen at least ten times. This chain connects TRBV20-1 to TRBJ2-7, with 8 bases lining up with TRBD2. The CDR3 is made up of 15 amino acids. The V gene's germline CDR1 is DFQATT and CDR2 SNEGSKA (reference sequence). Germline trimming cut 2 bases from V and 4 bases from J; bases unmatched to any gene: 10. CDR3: CSARSLGTSGYEQYF. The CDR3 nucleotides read TGCAGTGCTAGATCCCTCGGGACTAGTGGTTACGAGCAGTACTTC.

CDR3 coding DNA: TGTGCCATCCCCTGCTACGAGCAGTACGTC. Protein: CAIPCYEQYV. The J gene is TRBJ2-7, the V gene TRBV10-3; D not resolved. The CDR3 consists of 10 residues. CDR1 is ENHRY and CDR2 is SYGVKD in the germline V gene. Between the trimmed V and J ends, which lost 8 bases and 3 bases, there was a span of 5 bases.

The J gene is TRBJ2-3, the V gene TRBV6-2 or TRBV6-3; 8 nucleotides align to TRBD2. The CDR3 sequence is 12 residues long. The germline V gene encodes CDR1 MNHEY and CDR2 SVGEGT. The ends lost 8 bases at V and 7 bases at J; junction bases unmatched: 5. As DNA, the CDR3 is TGTGCCAGCGGACTAGCTACCCATACGCAGTATTTT. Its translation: CASGLATHTQYF.

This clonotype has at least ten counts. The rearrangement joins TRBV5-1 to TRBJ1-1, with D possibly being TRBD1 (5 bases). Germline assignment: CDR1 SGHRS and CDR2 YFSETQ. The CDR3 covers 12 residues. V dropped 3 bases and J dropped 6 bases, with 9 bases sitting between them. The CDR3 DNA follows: TGCGCCAGCAGCTCGCGGGGCGCTGAAGCTTTCTTT. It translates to CASSSRGAEAFF.

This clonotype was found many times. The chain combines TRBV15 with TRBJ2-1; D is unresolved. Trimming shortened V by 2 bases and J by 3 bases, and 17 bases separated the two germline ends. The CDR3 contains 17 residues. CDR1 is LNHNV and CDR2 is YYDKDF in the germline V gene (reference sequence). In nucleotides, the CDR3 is TGTGCCACCAGCAGATACCTACCAGCCCGTTACTACAATGAGCAGTTCTTC. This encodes CATSRYLPARYYNEQFF.

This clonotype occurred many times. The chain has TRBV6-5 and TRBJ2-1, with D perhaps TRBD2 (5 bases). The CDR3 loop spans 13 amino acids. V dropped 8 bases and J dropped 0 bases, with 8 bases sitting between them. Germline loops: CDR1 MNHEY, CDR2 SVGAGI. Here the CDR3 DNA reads TGTGCCAGCGCTACTAGCTCCTACAATGAGCAGTTCTTC. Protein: CASATSSYNEQFF.

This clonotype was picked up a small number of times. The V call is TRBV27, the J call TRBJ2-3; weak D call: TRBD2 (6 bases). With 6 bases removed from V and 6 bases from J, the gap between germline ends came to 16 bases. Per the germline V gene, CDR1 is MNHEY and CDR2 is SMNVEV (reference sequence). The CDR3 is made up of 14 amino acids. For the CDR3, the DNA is TGTGCCAGCAGCCTGGGACTTTCCGGCGATACGCAGTATTTT. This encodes CASSLGLSGDTQYF.

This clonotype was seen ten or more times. CDR3: CASTIGGQEGYTF. The CDR3 region has the DNA TGTGCCAGCACCATTGGTGGACAGGAGGGCTACACCTTC. This sequence joins TRBV5-6 and TRBJ1-2, with 7 bases fitting TRBD1. The CDR3 is made up of 13 amino acids. After removal of 6 bases from V and 8 bases from J, the junction contained 10 bases not matched to a gene. Germline CDR1 reads SGHDT; CDR2 reads YYEEEE.

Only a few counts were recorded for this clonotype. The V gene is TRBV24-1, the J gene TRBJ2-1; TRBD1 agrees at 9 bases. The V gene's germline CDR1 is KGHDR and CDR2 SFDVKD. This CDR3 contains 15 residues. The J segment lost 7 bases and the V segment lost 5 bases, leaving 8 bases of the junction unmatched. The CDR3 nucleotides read TGTGCCACCAGTGGGAACAGGGGGCTTAGGAATGAGCAGTTCTTC. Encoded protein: CATSGNRGLRNEQFF.

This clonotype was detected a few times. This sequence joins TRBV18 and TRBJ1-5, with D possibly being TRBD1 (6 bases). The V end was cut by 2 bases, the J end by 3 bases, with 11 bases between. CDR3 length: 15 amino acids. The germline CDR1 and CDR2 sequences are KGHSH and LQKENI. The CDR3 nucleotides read TGTGCCAGCTCACCATCCGGACAGAACAATCAGCCCCAGCATTTT. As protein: CASSPSGQNNQPQHF.

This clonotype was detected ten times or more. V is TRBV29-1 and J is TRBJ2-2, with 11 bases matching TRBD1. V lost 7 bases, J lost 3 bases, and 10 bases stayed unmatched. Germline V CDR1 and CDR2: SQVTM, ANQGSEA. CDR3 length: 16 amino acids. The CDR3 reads CSAFGGDRGYTGELFF. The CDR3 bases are TGCAGCGCCTTTGGGGGGGACAGGGGGTACACCGGGGAGCTGTTTTTT.

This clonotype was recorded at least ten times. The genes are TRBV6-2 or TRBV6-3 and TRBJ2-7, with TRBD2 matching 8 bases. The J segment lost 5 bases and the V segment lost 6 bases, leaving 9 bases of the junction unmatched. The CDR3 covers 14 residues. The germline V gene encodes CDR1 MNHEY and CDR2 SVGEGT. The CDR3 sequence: CASSSGTRPHEQYF. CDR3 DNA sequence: TGTGCCAGCAGCTCCGGGACTAGACCCCACGAGCAGTACTTC.

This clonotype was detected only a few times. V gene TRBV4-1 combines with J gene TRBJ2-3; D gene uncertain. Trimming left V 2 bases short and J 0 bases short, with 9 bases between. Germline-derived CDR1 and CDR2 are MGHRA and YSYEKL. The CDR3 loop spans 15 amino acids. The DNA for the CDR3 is TGCGCCAGCAGCCAAACCCCGGGTAGCACAGATACGCAGTATTTT. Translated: CASSQTPGSTDTQYF.

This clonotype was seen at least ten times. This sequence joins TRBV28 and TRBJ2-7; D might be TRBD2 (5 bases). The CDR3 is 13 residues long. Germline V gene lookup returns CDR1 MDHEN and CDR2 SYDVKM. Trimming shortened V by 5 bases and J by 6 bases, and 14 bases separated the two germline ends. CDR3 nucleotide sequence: TGTGCCAGCAGTCCCCACTCTCGGGGCGAGCAGTACTTC. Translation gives CASSPHSRGEQYF.

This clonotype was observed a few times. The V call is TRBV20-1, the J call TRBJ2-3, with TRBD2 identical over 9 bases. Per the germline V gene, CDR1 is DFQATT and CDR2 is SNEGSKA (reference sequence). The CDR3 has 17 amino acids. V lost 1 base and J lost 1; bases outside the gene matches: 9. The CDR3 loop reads CSARVGREGWGTDTQYF. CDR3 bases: TGCAGTGCTAGAGTGGGGCGGGAGGGATGGGGCACAGATACGCAGTATTTT.

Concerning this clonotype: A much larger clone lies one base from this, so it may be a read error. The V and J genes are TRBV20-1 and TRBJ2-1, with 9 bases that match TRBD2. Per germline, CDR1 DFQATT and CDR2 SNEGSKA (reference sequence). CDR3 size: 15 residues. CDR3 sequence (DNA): TGCAGTGCTAGGAGTAGCGGGAGTACCTACAATGAGCATTTCTTC. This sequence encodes CSARSSGSTYNEHFF.